This T cell receptor beta chain was recovered during a study of CD8 T cells in Susac syndrome. The CDR3 sequence is 15 residues long. Germline-derived CDR1 and CDR2 are SGHTA and FQGNSA. J was trimmed by 1 base and V by 7 bases; bases with no gene match: 7. It was with random hexamers that roughly 0.5 to 1 ug RNA was reverse transcribed. Each CDR3 protein gets one entry after TCRdb re-called the immunoSEQ multiplex PCR reads with MiXCR. The table includes over 95,000 distinct CDR3 sequences, 85% to 95% detected once. The sample comprised CD8+ T cells from PBMCs. The receptor comes from a human donor in good health. The genes are TRBV7-2 and TRBJ2-7, with 10 bases matching TRBD1. The CDR3 sequence is CASTPSDRGSYEQYF. In nucleotides, the CDR3 is TGTGCCAGCACCCCTTCGGACAGGGGGTCCTACGAGCAGTACTTC. Full variable domain (missing parts from reference TRBV7-2 and TRBJ2-7): GAGVSQSPSNKVTEKGKDVELRCDPISGHTALYWYRQSLGQGLEFLIYFQGNSAPDKSGLPSDRFSAERTGGSVSTLTIQRTQQEDSAVYLCASTPSDRGSYEQYFGPGTRLTVT.